The subject of this entry is one T cell receptor beta chain. Its antigen remains unidentified. The DNA ends 3 residues before the CDR3 does, and the rest of the CDR3 is filled in from the germline J gene. This record comes from a study of T cells in women clearing cervical HPV infection. J lost 8 bases, V lost 3 bases, and 11 bases had no gene match. This CDR3 has 15 amino acids. In germline, CDR1 is DFQATT, CDR2 SNEGSKA (reference sequence). Average input was around 1,300 ng genomic DNA for immunoSEQ TCR beta CDR3 amplification. TCRdb's table, derived via immunoSEQ multiplex PCR, lists solely in-frame clones and lacks some. This sample's table has 20,000 to 25,000 clones. Study outcomes and limitations: A classifier using richness and V gene abundances reached an AUC of under 0.9.

The clonotype comes from a woman aged 18-70 years with a cervical HPV16 infection that either progressed to CIN3+ or cleared (not recorded which). Material for sequencing was blood buffy coat. The chain has TRBV20-1 and TRBJ2-1; 9 bases match TRBD2. CDR3 amino acids: CSASVAGATGDEQFF. CDR3 bases read: TGCAGTGCTAGTGTAGCGGGAGCCACTGGCGATGAG.